This T cell receptor (beta chain) is from a study of human T cells and chemical hapten exposure. V lost 6 bases and J lost 3; bases outside the gene matches: 5. The CDR3 is made up of 13 amino acids. The germline V gene has CDR1 SQVTM and CDR2 ANQGSEA. TCRdb called the RACE reads again in MiXCR, with one record for every CDR3 protein. The sample records 35,000 to 50,000 distinct CDR3 sequences, 8.5% to 10% being singletons. The time point was: patch test 2, 6 weeks after DPC sensitization. Treatment: therapeutic diphenylcyclopropenone sensitization with weekly scalp DPC. The sequence came from a woman aged 40 to 50 with alopecia areata. Some clones in this sample may be carry-over from other donors' samples. The sequenced sample was whole blood, obtained in connection with sensitization to the hapten diphenylcyclopropenone (DPC). The chain recombines TRBV29-1 with TRBJ1-1; TRBD1 matches at 9 bases. CDR3 loop: CSVTGGQYTEAFF. In DNA, the CDR3 is TGCAGCGTGACAGGGGGACAGTACACTGAAGCTTTCTTT.